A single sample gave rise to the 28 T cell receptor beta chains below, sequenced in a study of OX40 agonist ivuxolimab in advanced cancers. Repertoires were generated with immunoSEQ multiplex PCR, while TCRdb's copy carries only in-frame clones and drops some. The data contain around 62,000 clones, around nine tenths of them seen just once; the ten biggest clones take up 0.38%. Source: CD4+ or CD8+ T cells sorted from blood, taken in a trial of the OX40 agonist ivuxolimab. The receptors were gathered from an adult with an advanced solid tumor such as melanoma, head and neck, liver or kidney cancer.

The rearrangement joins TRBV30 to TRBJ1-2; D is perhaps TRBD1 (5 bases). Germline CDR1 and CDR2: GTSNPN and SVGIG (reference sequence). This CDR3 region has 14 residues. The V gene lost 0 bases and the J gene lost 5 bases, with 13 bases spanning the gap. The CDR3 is CAWSVGGTSYGYTF. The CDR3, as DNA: TGTGCCTGGAGTGTGGGGGGGACGTCGTATGGCTACACCTTC.

CDR3 loop: CASSPNRGVWEKLFF. CDR3 nucleotides: TGCGCCAGCAGCCCGAACAGGGGGGTTTGGGAAAAACTGTTTTTT. V is TRBV5-1 and J is TRBJ1-4; TRBD1 matches at 8 bases. The CDR3 contains 15 residues. CDR1 and CDR2 from the germline V gene are SGHRS and YFSETQ. The V and J ends lost 4 bases and 8 bases, in that order; junction bases with no gene match: 10.

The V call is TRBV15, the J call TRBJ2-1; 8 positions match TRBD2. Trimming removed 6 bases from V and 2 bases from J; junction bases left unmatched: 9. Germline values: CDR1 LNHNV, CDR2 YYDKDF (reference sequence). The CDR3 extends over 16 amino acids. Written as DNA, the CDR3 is TGTGCCACCAGTTACAGCGGGGGCCTCCCCTACAATGAGCAGTTCTTC. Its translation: CATSYSGGLPYNEQFF.

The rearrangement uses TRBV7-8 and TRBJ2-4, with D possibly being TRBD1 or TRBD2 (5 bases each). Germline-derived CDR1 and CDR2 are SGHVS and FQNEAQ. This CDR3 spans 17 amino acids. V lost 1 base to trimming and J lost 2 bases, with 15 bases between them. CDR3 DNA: TGTGCCAGCAGCTTAGATTCTGGGGCCGGGACCAAAAACATTCAGTACTTC. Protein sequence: CASSLDSGAGTKNIQYF.

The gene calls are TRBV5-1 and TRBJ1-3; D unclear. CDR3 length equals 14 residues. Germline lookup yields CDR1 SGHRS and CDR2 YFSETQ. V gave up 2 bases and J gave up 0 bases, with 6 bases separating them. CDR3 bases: TGCGCCAGCAGCTTTGGTTACTCTGGAAACACCATATATTTT. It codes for CASSFGYSGNTIYF.

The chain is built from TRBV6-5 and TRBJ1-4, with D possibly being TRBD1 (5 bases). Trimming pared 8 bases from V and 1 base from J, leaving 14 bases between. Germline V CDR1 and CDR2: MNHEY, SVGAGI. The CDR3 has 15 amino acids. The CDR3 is CASGRSGGTNEKLFF. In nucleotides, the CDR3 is TGTGCCAGCGGCCGGAGCGGGGGAACTAATGAAAAACTGTTTTTT.

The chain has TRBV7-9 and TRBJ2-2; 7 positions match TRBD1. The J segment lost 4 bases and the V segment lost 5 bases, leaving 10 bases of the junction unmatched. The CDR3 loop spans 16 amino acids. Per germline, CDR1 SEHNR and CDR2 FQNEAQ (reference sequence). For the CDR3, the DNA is TGTGCCAGCAGCCCTCAGGGGGTTGGTGGCACCGGGGAGCTGTTTTTT. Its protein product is CASSPQGVGGTGELFF.

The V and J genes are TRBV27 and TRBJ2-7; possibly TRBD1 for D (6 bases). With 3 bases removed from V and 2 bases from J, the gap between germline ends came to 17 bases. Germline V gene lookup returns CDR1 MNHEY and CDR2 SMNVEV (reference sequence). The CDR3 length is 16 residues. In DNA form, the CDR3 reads TGTGCCAGCAGTTTGACCCTGACAGGTAACCCCTACGAGCAGTACTTC. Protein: CASSLTLTGNPYEQYF.

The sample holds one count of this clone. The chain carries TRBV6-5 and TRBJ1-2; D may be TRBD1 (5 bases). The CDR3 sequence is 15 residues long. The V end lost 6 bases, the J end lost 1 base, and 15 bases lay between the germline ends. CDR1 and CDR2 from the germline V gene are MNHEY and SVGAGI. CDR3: CASRDEGRLNYGYTF. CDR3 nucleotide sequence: TGTGCCAGCAGAGACGAGGGGCGGCTTAACTATGGCTACACCTTC.

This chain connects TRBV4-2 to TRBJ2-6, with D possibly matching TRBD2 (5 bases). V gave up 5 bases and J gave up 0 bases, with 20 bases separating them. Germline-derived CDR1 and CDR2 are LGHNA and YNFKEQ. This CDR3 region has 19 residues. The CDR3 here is CASSFDWRVGASGANVLTF. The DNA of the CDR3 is TGTGCCAGCAGCTTCGACTGGCGGGTCGGAGCCTCTGGGGCCAACGTCCTGACTTTC.

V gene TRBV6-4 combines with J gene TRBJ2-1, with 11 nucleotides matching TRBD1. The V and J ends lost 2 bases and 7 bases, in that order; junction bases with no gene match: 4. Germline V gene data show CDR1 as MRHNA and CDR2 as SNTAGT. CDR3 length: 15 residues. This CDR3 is CASSDGQGAWNEQFF. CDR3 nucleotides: TGTGCCAGCAGTGACGGACAGGGGGCTTGGAATGAGCAGTTCTTC.

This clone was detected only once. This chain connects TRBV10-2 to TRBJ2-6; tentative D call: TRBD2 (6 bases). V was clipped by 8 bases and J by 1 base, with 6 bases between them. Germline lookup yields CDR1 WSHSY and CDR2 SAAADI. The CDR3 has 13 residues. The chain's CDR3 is CASGGSGANVLTF. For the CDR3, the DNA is TGCGCCAGCGGGGGGTCTGGGGCCAACGTCCTGACTTTC.

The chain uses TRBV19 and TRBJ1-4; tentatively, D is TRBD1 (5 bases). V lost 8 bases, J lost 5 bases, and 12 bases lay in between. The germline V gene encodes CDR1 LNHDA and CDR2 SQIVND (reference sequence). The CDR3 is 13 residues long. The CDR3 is CASGGTVNEKLFF. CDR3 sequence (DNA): TGTGCCAGTGGCGGGACGGTAAATGAAAAACTGTTTTTT.

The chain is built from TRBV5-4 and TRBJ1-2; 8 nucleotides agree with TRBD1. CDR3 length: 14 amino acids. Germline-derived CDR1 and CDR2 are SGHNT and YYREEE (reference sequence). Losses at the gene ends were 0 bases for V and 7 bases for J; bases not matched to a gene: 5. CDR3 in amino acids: CASSLDQGAGGYTF. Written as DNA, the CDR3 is TGTGCCAGCAGCTTGGATCAGGGGGCTGGTGGCTACACCTTC.

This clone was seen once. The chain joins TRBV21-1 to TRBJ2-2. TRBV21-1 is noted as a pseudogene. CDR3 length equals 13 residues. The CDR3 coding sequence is TGTGCCGCCCACAAACGGGCCTCGGGTGGGCTGTTTTTT. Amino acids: CAAHKRASGGLFF.

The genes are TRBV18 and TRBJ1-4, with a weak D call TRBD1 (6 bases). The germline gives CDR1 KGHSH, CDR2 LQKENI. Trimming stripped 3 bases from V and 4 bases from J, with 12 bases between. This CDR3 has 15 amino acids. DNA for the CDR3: TGTGCCAGCTCACCGGACGGACAGAATAATGAAAAACTGTTTTTT. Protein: CASSPDGQNNEKLFF.

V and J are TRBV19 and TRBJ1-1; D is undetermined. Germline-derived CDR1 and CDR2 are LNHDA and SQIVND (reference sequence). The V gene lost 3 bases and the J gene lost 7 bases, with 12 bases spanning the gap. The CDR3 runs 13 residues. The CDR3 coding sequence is TGTGCCAGTAGTATTCGATCGCTAAGTGAAGCTTTCTTT. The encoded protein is CASSIRSLSEAFF.

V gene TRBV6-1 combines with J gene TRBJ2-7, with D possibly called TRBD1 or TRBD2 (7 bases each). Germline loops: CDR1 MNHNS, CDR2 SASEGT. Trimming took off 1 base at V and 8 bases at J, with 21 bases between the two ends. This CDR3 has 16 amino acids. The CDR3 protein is CASSEVGGTVPLKQYF. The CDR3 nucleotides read TGTGCCAGCAGTGAAGTCGGGGGGACAGTGCCCCTAAAGCAGTACTTC.

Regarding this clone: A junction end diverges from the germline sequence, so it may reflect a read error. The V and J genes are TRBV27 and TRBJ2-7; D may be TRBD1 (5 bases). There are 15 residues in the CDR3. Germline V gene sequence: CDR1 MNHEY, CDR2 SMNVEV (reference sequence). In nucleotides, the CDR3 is TGTGCCAGCAGGTTATCGGAAGGGGCCACCTACGAGCAGTACTTC. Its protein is CASRLSEGATYEQYF.

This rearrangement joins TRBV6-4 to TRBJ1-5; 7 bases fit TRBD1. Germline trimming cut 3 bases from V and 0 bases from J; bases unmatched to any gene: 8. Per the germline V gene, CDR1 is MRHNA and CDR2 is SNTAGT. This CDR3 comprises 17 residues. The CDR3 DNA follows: TGTGCCAGCAGTGATGGGACAGCCCTTGATAGCAATCAGCCCCAGCATTTT. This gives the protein CASSDGTALDSNQPQHF.

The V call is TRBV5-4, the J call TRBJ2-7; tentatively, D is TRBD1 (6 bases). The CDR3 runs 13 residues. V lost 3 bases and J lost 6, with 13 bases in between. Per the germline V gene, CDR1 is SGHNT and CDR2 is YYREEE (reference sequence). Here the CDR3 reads CASSWGTKGEQYF. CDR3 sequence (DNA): TGTGCCAGCAGCTGGGGGACAAAGGGCGAGCAGTACTTC. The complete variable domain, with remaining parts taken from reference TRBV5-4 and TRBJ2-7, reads ETGVTQSPTHLIKTRGQQVTLRCSSQSGHNTVSWYQQALGQGPQFIFQYYREEENGRGNFPPRFSGLQFPNYSSELNVNALELDDSALYLCASSWGTKGEQYFGPGTRLTVT.

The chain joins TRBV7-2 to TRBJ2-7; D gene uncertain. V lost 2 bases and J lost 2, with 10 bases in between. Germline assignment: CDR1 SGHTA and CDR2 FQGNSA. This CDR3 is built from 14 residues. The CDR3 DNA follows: TGTGCCAGCAGCTTATCCGTCAGCACCTACGAGCAGTACTTC. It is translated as CASSLSVSTYEQYF. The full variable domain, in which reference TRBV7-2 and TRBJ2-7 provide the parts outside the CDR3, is GAGVSQSPSNKVTEKGKDVELRCDPISGHTALYWYRQSLGQGLEFLIYFQGNSAPDKSGLPSDRFSAERTGGSVSTLTIQRTQQEDSAVYLCASSLSVSTYEQYFGPGTRLTVT.

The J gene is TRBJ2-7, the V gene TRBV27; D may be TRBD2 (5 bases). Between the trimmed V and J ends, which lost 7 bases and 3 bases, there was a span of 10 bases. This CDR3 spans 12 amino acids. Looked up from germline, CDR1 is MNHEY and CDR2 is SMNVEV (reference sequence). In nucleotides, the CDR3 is TGTGCCAGCAAAAGGGAGAACTACGAGCAGTACTTC. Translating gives CASKRENYEQYF.

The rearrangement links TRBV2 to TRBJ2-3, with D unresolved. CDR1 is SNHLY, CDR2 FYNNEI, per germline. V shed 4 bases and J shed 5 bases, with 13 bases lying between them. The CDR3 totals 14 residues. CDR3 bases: TGTGCCAGCAGTGCCGTTGGGTTTAGAGATACGCAGTATTTT. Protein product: CASSAVGFRDTQYF.

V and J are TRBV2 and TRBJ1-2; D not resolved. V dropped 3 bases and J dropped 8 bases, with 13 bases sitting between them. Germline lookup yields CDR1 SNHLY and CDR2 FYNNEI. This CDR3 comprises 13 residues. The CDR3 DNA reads TGTGCCAGCAGTGATATGGGGATAGGAGGCTACACCTTC. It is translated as CASSDMGIGGYTF.

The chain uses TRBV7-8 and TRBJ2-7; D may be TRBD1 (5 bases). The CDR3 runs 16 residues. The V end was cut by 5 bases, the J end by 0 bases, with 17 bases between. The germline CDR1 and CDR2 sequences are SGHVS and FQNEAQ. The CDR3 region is CASSPLWGASSYEQYF. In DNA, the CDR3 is TGTGCCAGCAGCCCGCTTTGGGGCGCGAGCTCCTACGAGCAGTACTTC.

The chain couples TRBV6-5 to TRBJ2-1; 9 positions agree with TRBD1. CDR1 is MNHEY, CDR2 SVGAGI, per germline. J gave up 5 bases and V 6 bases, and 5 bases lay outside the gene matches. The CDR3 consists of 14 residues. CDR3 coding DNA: TGTGCCAGCAGGGGACAGGGATCCCACAATGAGCAGTTCTTC. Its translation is CASRGQGSHNEQFF.

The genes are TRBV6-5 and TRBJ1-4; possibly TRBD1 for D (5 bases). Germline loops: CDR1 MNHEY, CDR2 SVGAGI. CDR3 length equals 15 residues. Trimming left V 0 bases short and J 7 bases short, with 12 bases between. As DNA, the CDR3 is TGTGCCAGCAGTTACTCGGCAGGGTGGGGTGAAAAACTGTTTTTT. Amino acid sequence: CASSYSAGWGEKLFF.